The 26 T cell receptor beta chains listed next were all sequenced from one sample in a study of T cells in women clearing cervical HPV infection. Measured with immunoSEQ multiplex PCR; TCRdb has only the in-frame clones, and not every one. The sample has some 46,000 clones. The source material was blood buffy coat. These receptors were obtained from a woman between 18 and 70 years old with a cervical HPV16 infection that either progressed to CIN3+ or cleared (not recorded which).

CDR3 residues: CASSPGQDGEKLFF. CDR3 DNA (partial): TGTGCCAGCAGCCCGGGACAGGACGGTGAAAAG. This chain uses TRBV7-9 with TRBJ2-2; 8 bases fit TRBD1. The sequence runs out 3 residues before the end of the CDR3; the remainder is reconstructed from the germline J gene. Per the germline V gene, CDR1 is SEHNR and CDR2 is FQNEAQ (reference sequence). This CDR3 comprises 14 residues.

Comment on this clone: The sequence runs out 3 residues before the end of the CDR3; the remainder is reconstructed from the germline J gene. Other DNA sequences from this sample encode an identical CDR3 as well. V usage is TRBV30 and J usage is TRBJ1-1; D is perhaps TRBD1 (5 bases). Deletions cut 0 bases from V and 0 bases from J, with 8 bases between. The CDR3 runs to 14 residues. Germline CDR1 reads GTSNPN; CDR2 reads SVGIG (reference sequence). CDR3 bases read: TGTGCCTGGAGTGTAACAGGCATGAACACTGAA. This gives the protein CAWSVTGMNTE. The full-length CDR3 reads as CAWSVTGMNTEAFF.

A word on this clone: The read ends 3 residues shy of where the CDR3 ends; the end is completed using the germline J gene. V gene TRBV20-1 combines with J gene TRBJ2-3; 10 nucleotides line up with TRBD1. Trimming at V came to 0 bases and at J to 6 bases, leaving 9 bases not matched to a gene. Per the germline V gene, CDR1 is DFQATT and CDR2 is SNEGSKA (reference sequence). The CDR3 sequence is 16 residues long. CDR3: CSARDPGQGTPDTQYF. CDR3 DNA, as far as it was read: TGCAGTGCTAGAGATCCGGGACAGGGGACTCCCGATACG.

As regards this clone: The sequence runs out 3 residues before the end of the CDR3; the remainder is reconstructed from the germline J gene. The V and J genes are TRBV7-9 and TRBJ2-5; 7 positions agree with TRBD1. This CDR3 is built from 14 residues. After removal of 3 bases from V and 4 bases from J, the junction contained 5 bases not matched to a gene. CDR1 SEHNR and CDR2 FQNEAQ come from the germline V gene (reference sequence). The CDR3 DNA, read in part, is TGTGCCAGCAGCTTTCCCCGGGACAGAGAGACC. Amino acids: CASSFPRDRET. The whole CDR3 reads CASSFPRDRETQYF.

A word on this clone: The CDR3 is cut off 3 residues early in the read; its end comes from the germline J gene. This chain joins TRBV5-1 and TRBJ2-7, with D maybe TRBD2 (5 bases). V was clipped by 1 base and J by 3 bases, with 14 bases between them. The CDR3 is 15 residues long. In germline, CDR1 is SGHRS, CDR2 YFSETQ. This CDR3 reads CASSLYRGVDYEQYF. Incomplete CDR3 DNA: TGCGCCAGCAGCTTGTACCGGGGTGTTGACTACGAG.

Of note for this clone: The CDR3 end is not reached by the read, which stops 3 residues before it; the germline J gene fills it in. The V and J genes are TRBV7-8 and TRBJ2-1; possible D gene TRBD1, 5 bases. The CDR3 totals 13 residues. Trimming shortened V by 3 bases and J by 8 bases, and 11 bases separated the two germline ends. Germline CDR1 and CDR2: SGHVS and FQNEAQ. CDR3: CASSFRESYEQFF. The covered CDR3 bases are TGTGCCAGCAGCTTCAGGGAAAGCTATGAG.

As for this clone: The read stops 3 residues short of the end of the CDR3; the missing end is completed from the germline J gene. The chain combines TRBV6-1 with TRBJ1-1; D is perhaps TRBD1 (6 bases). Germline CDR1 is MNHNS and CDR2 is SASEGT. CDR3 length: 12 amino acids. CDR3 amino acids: CASSDQGPEAFF. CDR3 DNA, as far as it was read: TGTGCCAGCAGTGACCAGGGGCCAGAA.

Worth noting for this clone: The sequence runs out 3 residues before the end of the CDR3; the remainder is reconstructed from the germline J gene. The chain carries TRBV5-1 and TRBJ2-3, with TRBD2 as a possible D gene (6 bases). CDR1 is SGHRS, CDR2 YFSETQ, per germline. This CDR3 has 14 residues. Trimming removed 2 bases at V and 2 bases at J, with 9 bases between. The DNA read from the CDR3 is TGCGCCAGCAGCTTAGTGGGACTCACAGATACG. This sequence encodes CASSLVGLTDT. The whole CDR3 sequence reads CASSLVGLTDTQYF. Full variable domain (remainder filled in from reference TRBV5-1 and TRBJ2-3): KAGVTQTPRYLIKTRGQQVTLSCSPISGHRSVSWYQQTPGQGLQFLFEYFSETQRNKGNFPGRFSGRQFSNSRSEMNVSTLELGDSALYLCASSLVGLTDTQYFGPGTRLTVL.

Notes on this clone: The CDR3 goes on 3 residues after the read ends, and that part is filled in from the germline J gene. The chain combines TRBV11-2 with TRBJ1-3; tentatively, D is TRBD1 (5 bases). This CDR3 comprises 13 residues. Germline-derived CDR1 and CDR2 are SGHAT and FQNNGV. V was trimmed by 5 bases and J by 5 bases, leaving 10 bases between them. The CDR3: CASSPRGRNTIYF. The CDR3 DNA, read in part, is TGTGCCAGCAGCCCCCGGGGGAGAAACACC.

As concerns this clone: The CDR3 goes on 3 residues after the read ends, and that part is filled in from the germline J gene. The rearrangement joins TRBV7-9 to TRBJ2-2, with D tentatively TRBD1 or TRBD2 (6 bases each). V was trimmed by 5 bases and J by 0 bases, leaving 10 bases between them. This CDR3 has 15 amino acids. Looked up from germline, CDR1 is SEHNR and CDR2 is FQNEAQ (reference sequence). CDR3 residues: CASSAGHPNTGELFF. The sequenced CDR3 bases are TGTGCCAGCAGCGCGGGACACCCGAACACCGGGGAG.

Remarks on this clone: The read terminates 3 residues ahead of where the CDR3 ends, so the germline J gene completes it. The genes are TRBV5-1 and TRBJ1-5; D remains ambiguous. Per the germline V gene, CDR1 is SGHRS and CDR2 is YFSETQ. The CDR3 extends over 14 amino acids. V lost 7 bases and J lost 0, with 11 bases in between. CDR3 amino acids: CASRPGDSNQPQHF. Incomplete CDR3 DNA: TGCGCCAGCCGACCCGGGGATAGCAATCAGCCC.

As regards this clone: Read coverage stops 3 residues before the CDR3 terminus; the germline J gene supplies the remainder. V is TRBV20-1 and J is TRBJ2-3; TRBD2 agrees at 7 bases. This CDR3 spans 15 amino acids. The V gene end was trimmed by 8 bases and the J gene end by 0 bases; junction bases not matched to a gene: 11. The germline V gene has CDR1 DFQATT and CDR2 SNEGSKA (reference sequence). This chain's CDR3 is CSPTLGGFSTDTQYF. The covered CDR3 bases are TGCAGTCCAACGCTCGGGGGGTTCAGCACAGATACG.

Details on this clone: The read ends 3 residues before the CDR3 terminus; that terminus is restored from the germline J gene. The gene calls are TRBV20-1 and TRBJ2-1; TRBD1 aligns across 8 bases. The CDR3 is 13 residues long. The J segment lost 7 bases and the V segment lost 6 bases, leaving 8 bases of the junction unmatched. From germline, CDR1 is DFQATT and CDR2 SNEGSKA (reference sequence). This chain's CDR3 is CSATGERGNEQFF. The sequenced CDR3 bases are TGCAGTGCGACAGGGGAAAGGGGGAATGAG.

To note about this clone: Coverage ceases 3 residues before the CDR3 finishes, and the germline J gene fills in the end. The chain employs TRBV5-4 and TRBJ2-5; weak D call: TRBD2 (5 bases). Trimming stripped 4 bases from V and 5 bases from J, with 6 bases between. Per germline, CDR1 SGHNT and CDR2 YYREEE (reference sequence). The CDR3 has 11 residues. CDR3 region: CASSPGETQYF. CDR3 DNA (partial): TGTGCCAGCAGCCCGGGGGAGACC.

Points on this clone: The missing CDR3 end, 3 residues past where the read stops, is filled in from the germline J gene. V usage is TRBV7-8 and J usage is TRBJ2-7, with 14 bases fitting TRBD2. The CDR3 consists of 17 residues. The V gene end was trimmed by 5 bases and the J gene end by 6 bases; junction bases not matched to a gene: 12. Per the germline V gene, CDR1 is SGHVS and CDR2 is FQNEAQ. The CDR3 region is CASSLVRGLAGVGEQYF. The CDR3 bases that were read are TGTGCCAGCAGCCTAGTTAGGGGACTAGCGGGAGTAGGCGAG.

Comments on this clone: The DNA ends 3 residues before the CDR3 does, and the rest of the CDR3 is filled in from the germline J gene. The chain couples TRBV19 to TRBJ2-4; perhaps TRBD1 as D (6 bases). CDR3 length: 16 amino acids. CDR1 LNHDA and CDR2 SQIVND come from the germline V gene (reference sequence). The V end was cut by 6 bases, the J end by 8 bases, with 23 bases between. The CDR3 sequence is CASSNPQGMGPDIQYF. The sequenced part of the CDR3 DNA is TGTGCCAGTAGCAACCCTCAGGGGATGGGTCCGGACATT.

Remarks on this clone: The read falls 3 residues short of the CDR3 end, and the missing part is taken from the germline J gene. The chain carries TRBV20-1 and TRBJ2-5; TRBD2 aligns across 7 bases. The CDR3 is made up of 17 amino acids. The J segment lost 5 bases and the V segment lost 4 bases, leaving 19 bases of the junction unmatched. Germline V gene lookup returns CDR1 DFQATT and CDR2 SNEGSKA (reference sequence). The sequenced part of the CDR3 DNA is TGCAGTGCTAAAGCGCCTAGCGGATTGCTAAGTGGGGAGACC. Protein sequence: CSAKAPSGLLSGET. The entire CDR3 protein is CSAKAPSGLLSGETQYF.

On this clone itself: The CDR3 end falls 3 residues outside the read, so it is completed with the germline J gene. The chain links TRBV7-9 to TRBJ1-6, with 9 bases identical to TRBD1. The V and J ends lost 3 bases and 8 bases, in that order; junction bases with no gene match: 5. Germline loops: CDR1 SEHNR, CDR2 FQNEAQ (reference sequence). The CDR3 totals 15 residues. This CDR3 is CASSLGDREYSPLHF. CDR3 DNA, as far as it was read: TGTGCCAGCAGCTTGGGGGACAGGGAGTATTCACCC.

CDR3 bases read: TGTGCCAGTAGTAGACAGGGGAAAGGC. It is translated as CASSRQGKG. The full CDR3 is CASSRQGKGYTF. This chain joins TRBV19 and TRBJ1-2; 8 bases agree with TRBD1. The read finishes 3 residues shy of the CDR3 end, and the germline J gene is used to complete it. Germline V CDR1 and CDR2: LNHDA, SQIVND (reference sequence). CDR3 length: 12 amino acids.

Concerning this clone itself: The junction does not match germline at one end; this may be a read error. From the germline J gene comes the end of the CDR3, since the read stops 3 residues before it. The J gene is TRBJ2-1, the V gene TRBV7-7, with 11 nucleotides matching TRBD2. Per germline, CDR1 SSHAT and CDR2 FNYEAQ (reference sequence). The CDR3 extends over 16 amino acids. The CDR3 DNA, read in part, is TGTGCTAGCAGCTCCTTAGCGGGAGGGCCTTACAATGAG. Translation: CASSSLAGGPYNE. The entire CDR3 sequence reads CASSSLAGGPYNEQFF.

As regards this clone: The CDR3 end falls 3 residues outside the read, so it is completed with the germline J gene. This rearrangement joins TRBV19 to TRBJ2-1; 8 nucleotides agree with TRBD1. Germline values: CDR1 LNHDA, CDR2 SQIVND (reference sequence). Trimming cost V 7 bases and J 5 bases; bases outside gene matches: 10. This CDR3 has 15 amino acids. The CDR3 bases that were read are TGTGCCAGTAACGCGATCAGGGGGCGCAACAATGAG. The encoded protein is CASNAIRGRNNE. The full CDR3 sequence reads CASNAIRGRNNEQFF. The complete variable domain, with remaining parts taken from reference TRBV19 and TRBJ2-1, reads DGGITQSPKYLFRKEGQNVTLSCEQNLNHDAMYWYRQDPGQGLRLIYYSQIVNDFQKGDIAEGYSVSREKKESFPLTVTSAQKNPTAFYLCASNAIRGRNNEQFFGPGTRLTVL.

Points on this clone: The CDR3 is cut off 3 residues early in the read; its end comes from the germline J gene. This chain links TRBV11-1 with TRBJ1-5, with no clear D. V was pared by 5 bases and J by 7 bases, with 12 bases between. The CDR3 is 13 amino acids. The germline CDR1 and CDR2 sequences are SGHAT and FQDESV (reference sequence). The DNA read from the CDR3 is TGTGCCAGCAGCCGGGTTTTTGGACAGCCC. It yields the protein CASSRVFGQP. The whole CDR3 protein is CASSRVFGQPQHF.

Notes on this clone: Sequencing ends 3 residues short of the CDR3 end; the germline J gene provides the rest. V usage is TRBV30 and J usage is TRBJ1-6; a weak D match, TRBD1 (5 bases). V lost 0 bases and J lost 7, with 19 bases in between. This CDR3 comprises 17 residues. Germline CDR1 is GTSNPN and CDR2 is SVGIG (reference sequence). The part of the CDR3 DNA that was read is TGTGCCTGGAGTGTATATCCCCAAGCACAGGCAAATTCACCC. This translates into CAWSVYPQAQANSP. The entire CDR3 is CAWSVYPQAQANSPLHF.

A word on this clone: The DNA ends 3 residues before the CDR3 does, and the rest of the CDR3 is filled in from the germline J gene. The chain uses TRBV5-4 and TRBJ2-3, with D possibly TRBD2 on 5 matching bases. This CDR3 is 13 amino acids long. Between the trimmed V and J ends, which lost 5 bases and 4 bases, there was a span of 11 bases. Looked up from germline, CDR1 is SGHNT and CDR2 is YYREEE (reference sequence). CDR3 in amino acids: CASSQTIADTQYF. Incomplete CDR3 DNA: TGTGCCAGCAGTCAGACTATTGCAGATACG.

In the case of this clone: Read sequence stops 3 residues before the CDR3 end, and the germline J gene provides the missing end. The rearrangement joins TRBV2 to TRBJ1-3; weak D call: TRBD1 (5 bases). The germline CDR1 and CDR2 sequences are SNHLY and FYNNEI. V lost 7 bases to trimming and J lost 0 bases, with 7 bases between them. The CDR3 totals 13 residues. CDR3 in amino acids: CASKGLSGNTIYF. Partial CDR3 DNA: TGTGCCAGCAAGGGGCTCTCTGGAAACACC.

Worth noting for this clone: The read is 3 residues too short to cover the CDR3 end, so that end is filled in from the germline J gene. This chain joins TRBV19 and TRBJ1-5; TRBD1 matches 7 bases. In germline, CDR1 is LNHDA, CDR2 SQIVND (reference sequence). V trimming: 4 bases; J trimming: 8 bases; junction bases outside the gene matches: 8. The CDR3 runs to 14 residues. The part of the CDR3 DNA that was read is TGTGCCAGTAGTACACAAGGGGGCGCGGAGCCC. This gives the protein CASSTQGGAEP. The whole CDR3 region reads CASSTQGGAEPQHF. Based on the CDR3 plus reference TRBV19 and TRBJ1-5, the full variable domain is DGGITQSPKYLFRKEGQNVTLSCEQNLNHDAMYWYRQDPGQGLRLIYYSQIVNDFQKGDIAEGYSVSREKKESFPLTVTSAQKNPTAFYLCASSTQGGAEPQHFGDGTRLSIL.